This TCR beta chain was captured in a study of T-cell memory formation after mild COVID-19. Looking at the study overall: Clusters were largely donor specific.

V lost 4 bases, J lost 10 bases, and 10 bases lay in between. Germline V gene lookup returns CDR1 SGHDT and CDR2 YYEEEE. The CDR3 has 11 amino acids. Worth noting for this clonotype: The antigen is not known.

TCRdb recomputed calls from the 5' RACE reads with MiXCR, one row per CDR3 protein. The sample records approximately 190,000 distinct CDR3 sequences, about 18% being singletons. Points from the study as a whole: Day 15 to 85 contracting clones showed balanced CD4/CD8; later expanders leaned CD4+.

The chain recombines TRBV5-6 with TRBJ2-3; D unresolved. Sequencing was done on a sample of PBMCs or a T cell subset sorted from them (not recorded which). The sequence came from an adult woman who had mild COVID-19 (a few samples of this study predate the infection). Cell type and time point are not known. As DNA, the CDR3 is TGTGCCAGCAGCGCCGTTAATTCGCAGTATTTT. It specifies CASSAVNSQYF.